Listed below are T cell receptor beta chains from one sample, sequenced in a study of blood T cell repertoires in COVID-19. TCRdb's table, derived via immunoSEQ multiplex PCR, lists solely in-frame clones and lacks some. The sample has more than 200,000 clones; approximately 80% are singletons. Material: peripheral blood. The receptors derive from a man aged 35-49 years with acute or convalescent COVID-19. The CDR3 runs from the conserved cysteine through the conserved F or W. The D gene is left open where the match is weak. Where a row states a size, it is once, few, many or the class of an expanded clone; other rows omit it.

V gene	J gene	clone size	D gene	CDR3 DNA	CDR3 protein
TRBV3-1/TRBV3-2	TRBJ2-7	-	TRBD2	TGTGCCACCTCGATCGGGACTAGCATCTACGAGCAGTACTTC	CATSIGTSIYEQYF
TRBV28	TRBJ1-5	-	-	TGTGCCAGCAGTTTAGGGCTCTTTCCACTGCATTTT	CASSLGLFPLHF
TRBV14	TRBJ2-6	many	-	TGTGCCAGCAGCCAAGCGTTAAGGGGCTCTGGGGCCAACGTCCTGACTTTC	CASSQALRGSGANVLTF
TRBV30	TRBJ2-7	-	-	TGTGCCTGGAGTCGGAACACCGGGTACGAGCAGTACTTC	CAWSRNTGYEQYF
TRBV6-5	TRBJ2-5	-	TRBD2	TGTGCCAGCAGTCGGGACTATCAAGAGACCCAGTACTTC	CASSRDYQETQYF
TRBV29-1	TRBJ2-5	-	-	TGCAGCGTTGTGTTCAGGAGGAGACTAGAAGAGACCCAGTACTTC	CSVVFRRRLEETQYF
TRBV6-4	TRBJ2-1	-	TRBD2	TGTGCCAGCAGTGAATATCTAGCGGGGCCGAGTCAGAAGCAGTTCTTC	CASSEYLAGPSQKQFF
TRBV29-1	TRBJ2-5	-	-	TGCAGCGTTGAAAGGTGGGGACAAGTCGGGGAGACCCAGTACTTC	CSVERWGQVGETQYF
TRBV7-9	TRBJ1-4	-	-	TGTGCCAGCAGCTTAGAAGGACAGTATAATGAAAAACTGTTTTTT	CASSLEGQYNEKLFF
TRBV9	TRBJ1-4	-	TRBD1	TGTGCCAGCAGTACTCCGGGACAGGGGGCGACTGGGAATGAAAAACTGTTTTTT	CASSTPGQGATGNEKLFF
TRBV2	TRBJ1-5	-	-	TGTGCCAGCAGCATGGGACACAGCAATCAGCCCCAGCATTTT	CASSMGHSNQPQHF
TRBV19	TRBJ2-7	-	TRBD2	TGTGCCAGTAGCCCGGGACTAGTGGTTTCCTACGAGCAGTACTTC	CASSPGLVVSYEQYF
TRBV7-2	TRBJ1-4	-	TRBD1	TGTGCCAGCAGCCGCGGGACAGGGGCCTATGAAAAACTGTTTTTT	CASSRGTGAYEKLFF
TRBV9	TRBJ1-4	once	-	TGTGCCAGCAGCGCTGAACAGGGATCGGACGGCGAAAAACTGTTTTTT	CASSAEQGSDGEKLFF
TRBV19	TRBJ2-7	-	TRBD1	TGTGCCAGTAGTCCGGGACAGGGCACCTACGAGCAGTACTTC	CASSPGQGTYEQYF
TRBV9	TRBJ1-2	-	TRBD1	TGTGCCAGCAGTCGTAGTACAGGGGACGTTAACTATGGCTACACCTTC	CASSRSTGDVNYGYTF
TRBV6-5	TRBJ1-2	-	-	TGTGCCAGCAGTTACTTGGGGGGGCCCCTCTATGGCTACACCTTC	CASSYLGGPLYGYTF
TRBV7-8	TRBJ2-3	-	-	TGTGCCAGCAGTTTAAGGCTAGCCACCTCGGATACGCAGTATTTT	CASSLRLATSDTQYF
TRBV5-6	TRBJ2-6	-	-	TGTGCCAGCAGCTTGGCAGGGTCTGGGGCCAACGTCCTGACTTTC	CASSLAGSGANVLTF
TRBV10-3	TRBJ1-1	-	-	TGTGCCATCATCGGGTTGAACACTGAAGCTTTCTTT	CAIIGLNTEAFF
TRBV5-8	TRBJ1-1	-	-	TGTGCCAGCAGCTTGGACACCTATTATGAGGGCACTGAAGCTTTCTTT	CASSLDTYYEGTEAFF
TRBV12-3/TRBV12-4	TRBJ2-7	few	-	TGTGCCAGCTGTGACAGTTATGTCTACGAGCAGTACTTC	CASCDSYVYEQYF
TRBV19	TRBJ1-1	-	TRBD1	TGTGCCAGTAGTTCACAGGGGATGACTGAAGCTTTCTTT	CASSSQGMTEAFF
TRBV4-1	TRBJ1-6	-	-	TGCGCCAGCAGCCAAGAACCCTTGAGCTCCTATAATTCACCCCTCCACTTT	CASSQEPLSSYNSPLHF
TRBV5-1	TRBJ1-4	-	TRBD1	TGCGCCAGCAGCACGGGACAGGGAGGGAGAAAACTGTTTTTT	CASSTGQGGRKLFF
TRBV6-5	TRBJ1-6	-	-	TGTGCCAGCAGTTACGGGGGGGTTAGTTCACCCCTCCACTTT	CASSYGGVSSPLHF